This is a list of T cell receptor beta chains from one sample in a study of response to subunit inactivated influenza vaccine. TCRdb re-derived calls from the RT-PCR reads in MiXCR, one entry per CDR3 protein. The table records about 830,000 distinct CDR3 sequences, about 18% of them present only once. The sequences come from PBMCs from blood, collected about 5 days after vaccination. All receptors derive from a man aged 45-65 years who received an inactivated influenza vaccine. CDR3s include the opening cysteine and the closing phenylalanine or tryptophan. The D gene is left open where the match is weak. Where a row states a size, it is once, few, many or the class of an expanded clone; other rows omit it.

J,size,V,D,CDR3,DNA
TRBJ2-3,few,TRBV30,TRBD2,CAWSRAISGGTDTQYF,TGTGCCTGGAGTCGTGCGATTAGCGGGGGCACAGATACGCAGTATTTT
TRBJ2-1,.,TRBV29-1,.,CSVSEGRTQYMKQFF,TGCAGCGTTTCGGAGGGGAGGACACAGTACATGAAGCAGTTCTTT
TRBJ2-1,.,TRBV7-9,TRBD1,CASSYQTGAAYNEQFF,TGTGCCAGCAGCTATCAGACAGGGGCTGCCTACAATGAGCAGTTCTTC
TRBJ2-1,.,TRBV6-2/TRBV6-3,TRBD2,CASGDPSGGSRKCF,TGTGCCAGCGGGGATCCGAGCGGGGGCTCGCGTAAGTGCTTC
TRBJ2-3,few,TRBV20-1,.,CSATPRVAGSTDTQYF,TGCAGTGCCACCCCGAGGGTGGCGGGGAGCACAGATACGCAGTATTTT
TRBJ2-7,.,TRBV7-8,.,CASSPTLDPTYEQYF,TGTGCCAGCAGCCCCACCCTGGACCCTACCTACGAGCAGTACTTC
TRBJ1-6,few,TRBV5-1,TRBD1,CASSPTTGAYNSPLHF,TGCGCCAGCAGCCCGACGACAGGGGCTTATAATTCACCCCTCCACTTT
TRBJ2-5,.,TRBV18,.,CASSPPNGQETQYF,TGTGCCAGCTCACCACCGAACGGCCAAGAGACCCAGTACTTC
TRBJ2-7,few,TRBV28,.,CASSFTSITYEQYF,TGTGCCAGCAGTTTTACTAGTATTACCTACGAGCAGTACTTC
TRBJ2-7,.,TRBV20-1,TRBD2,CSARGGGEYEQYF,TGCAGTGCTAGAGGCGGGGGAGAATACGAGCAGTACTTC
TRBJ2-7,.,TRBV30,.,CAWEQGPDFEQYF,TGTGCCTGGGAGCAGGGTCCCGACTTCGAGCAGTACTTC
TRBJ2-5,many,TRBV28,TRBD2,CASSPRTSGRAGAETQYF,TGTGCCAGCAGTCCGAGGACTAGCGGGAGGGCCGGGGCGGAGACCCAGTACTTC
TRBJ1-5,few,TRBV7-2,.,CASSPEGIRNQPQHF,TGTGCCAGCAGCCCTGAAGGGATCCGCAATCAGCCCCAGCATTTT
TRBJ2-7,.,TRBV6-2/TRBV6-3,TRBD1,CASNYQGENYEQYF,TGTGCCAGCAACTATCAGGGGGAAAACTACGAGCAGTACTTC
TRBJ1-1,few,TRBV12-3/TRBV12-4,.,CASSETNTEAFF,TGTGCCAGCAGTGAGACGAACACTGAAGCTTTCTTT
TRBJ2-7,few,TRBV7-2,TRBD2,CASSRSGRAVEQYF,TGTGCCAGCAGCCGTAGCGGGAGGGCCGTCGAGCAGTACTTC
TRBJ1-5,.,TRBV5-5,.,CASSLIYSNQPQHF,TGTGCCAGCAGCTTGATCTATAGCAATCAGCCCCAGCATTTT
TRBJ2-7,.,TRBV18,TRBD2,CASSQRDGSYEQYF,TGTGCCAGCTCACAGCGGGACGGCTCCTACGAGCAGTACTTC
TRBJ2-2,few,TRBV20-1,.,CSAREPPGELFF,TGCAGTGCTAGAGAGCCGCCCGGGGAGCTGTTTTTT
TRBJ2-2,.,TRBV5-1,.,CASSNRTANTGELFF,TGCGCCAGCAGCAACCGGACGGCCAACACCGGGGAGCTGTTTTTT